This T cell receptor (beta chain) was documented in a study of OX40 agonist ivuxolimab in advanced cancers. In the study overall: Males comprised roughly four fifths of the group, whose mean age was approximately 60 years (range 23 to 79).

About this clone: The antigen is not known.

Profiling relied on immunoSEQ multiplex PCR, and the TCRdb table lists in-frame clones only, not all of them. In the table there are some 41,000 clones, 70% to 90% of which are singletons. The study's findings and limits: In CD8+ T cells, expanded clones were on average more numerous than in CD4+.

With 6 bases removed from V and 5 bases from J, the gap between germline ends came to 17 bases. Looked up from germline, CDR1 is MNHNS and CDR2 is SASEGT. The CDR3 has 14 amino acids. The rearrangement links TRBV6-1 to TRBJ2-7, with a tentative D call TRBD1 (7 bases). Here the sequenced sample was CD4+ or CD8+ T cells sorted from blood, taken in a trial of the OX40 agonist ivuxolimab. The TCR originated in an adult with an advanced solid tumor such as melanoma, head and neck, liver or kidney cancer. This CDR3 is CASRGGQVMNEQYF. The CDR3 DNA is TGTGCCAGCAGGGGAGGACAGGTTATGAACGAGCAGTACTTC.